This T cell receptor beta chain was observed in a study of T cell changes during pregnancy in multiple sclerosis. The protocol was immunoSEQ multiplex PCR, while the TCRdb copy is restricted to in-frame clones and leaves out a portion. The sample yields nearly 60,000 clones, 91% seen once. The V end was cut by 5 bases, the J end by 2 bases, with 13 bases between. The germline V gene encodes CDR1 SGHAT and CDR2 FQNNGV. CDR3 length: 15 residues. Material: CD4+ T cells from peripheral blood mononuclear cells, obtained after pregnancy. This TCR derives from a female donor in good health, enrolled as a control in a pregnancy study. The chain employs TRBV11-2 and TRBJ2-1, with no clear D. CDR3 protein: CASSLLGPTYNEQFF. Written as DNA, the CDR3 is TGTGCCAGCAGCCTCCTCGGTCCGACCTACAATGAGCAGTTCTTC.